This T cell receptor (beta chain) was sequenced in a study of T cell changes during pregnancy in multiple sclerosis. This clone was observed a few times. Germline CDR1 SGHKS, CDR2 YYEKEE (reference sequence). Trimming cost V 4 bases and J 8 bases; bases outside gene matches: 9. The CDR3 has 14 amino acids. The data were produced by immunoSEQ multiplex PCR, yet TCRdb's version contains in-frame clones alone and is incomplete. The table records some 40,000 clones, roughly 94% of them present only once. The clonotype comes from a female donor with multiple sclerosis, enrolled in a pregnancy study. The rearrangement joins TRBV5-5 to TRBJ2-4, with 7 bases lining up with TRBD1. This specimen consisted of peripheral blood, obtained in the third trimester of pregnancy. CDR3 nucleotide sequence: TGTGCCAGCAGCGGGACAGACAAGGGGGACATTCAGTACTTC. This gives the protein CASSGTDKGDIQYF.